What follows is one TCR beta chain and its context. The sample originates from a study of STAT5B mutations in CD4+ large granular lymphocyte leukemia. Sequencing was at survey level. Generated by immunoSEQ multiplex PCR, the TCRdb table keeps only in-frame clones and is missing some. The sample lists almost 20,000 clones, 70% to 85% occurring once. From germline, CDR1 is SGDLS and CDR2 YYNGEE. V gave up 4 bases and J gave up 2 bases, with 17 bases separating them. The CDR3 is 16 amino acids. This TCR was sampled from a human donor in good health. Material for sequencing was CD4+ T cells from blood buffy coats. This rearrangement joins TRBV9 to TRBJ2-3, with D perhaps TRBD2 (6 bases). In nucleotides, the CDR3 is TGTGCCAGCAGCCCCTTGGGACTGGGAAACACAGATACGCAGTATTTT. This sequence encodes CASSPLGLGNTDTQYF.